This entry lists 17 T cell receptor beta chains sequenced from one sample in a study of blood T cell repertoires in COVID-19. Clones were read by immunoSEQ multiplex PCR, and TCRdb kept only the in-frame ones, dropping some. There are 200,000 to 250,000 clones in the sample; around nine tenths occur only once, and roughly 10% lies in the top ten. Sequencing was done on a sample of PBMCs or T cells enriched from blood (not recorded which). These receptors were collected from a man younger than 45 who had recovered from COVID-19.

The rearrangement links TRBV28 to TRBJ1-5; 7 positions agree with TRBD1. The CDR3 loop spans 15 amino acids. Trimming at V came to 5 bases and at J to 6 bases, leaving 10 bases not matched to a gene. Germline CDR1 and CDR2: MDHEN and SYDVKM. For the CDR3, the DNA is TGTGCCAGCAGTGGGATAGACAGGGTCACTCAGCCCCAGCATTTT. Its protein product is CASSGIDRVTQPQHF.

This clone was detected only once. The V and J genes are TRBV28 and TRBJ1-2, with D unclear. V lost 8 bases and J lost 4, with 14 bases in between. The germline V gene encodes CDR1 MDHEN and CDR2 SYDVKM. The CDR3 extends over 13 amino acids. The CDR3 region has the DNA TGTGCCAGCCAACCTCCTTTAGTCTATGGCTACACCTTC. As protein: CASQPPLVYGYTF.

This rearrangement joins TRBV9 to TRBJ1-1, with 8 positions matching TRBD1. Trimming removed 7 bases from V and 3 bases from J; junction bases left unmatched: 5. Germline CDR1 and CDR2: SGDLS and YYNGEE. This CDR3 has 13 amino acids. The CDR3 DNA sequence: TGTGCCAGCGGGACAGGACAGGACACTGAAGCTTTCTTT. Protein product: CASGTGQDTEAFF.

This chain connects TRBV7-2 to TRBJ1-2; D ambiguous. V was cut by 5 bases and J by 7 bases, with 14 bases left in between. The germline V gene encodes CDR1 SGHTA and CDR2 FQGNSA. The CDR3 extends over 13 amino acids. The CDR3 DNA reads TGTGCCAGCAGCCCCGAACCCTTGGCTGGCTACACCTTC. Amino acid sequence: CASSPEPLAGYTF.

This chain connects TRBV14 to TRBJ2-1, with TRBD1 matching 7 bases. CDR1 is SGHDN, CDR2 FVKESK, per germline. V shed 5 bases, J shed 8 bases, and the junction held 6 bases outside the gene matches. CDR3 length: 13 residues. The CDR3 protein is CASSGTARHEQFF. In nucleotides, the CDR3 is TGTGCCAGCAGCGGGACAGCACGCCATGAGCAGTTCTTC.

The CDR3 reads CASSVAIAGGSSYNEQFF. The CDR3 nucleotides are TGTGCCAGCAGCGTAGCTATAGCGGGGGGGAGCTCCTACAATGAGCAGTTCTTC. The V and J genes are TRBV9 and TRBJ2-1; TRBD2 matches at 11 bases. The V segment lost 0 bases and the J segment 0 bases; nucleotides outside the gene matches: 5. The length of the CDR3 is 18 residues. Germline-derived CDR1 and CDR2 are SGDLS and YYNGEE.

This clone has a handful of counts. V gene TRBV28 combines with J gene TRBJ1-5; maybe TRBD1 (5 bases). The CDR3 sequence is 18 residues long. V was shortened by 5 bases and J by 2 bases, with 22 bases between the two germline ends. CDR1 is MDHEN and CDR2 is SYDVKM in the germline V gene. CDR3 in DNA: TGTGCCAGCAGTGATATACCCGAGGCAGGGCGGCGCAATCAGCCCCAGCATTTT. This sequence encodes CASSDIPEAGRRNQPQHF.

The V call is TRBV5-1, the J call TRBJ2-5, with 9 bases lining up with TRBD1. The germline gives CDR1 SGHRS, CDR2 YFSETQ. V was pared by 0 bases and J by 4 bases, with 10 bases of the junction left unmatched. This CDR3 comprises 17 residues. The CDR3 spells CASSLAPTGGAGETQYF. CDR3 bases: TGCGCCAGCAGCTTGGCACCCACAGGGGGCGCGGGAGAGACCCAGTACTTC.

The chain uses TRBV7-2 and TRBJ2-7; 7 positions match TRBD2. CDR3 length equals 15 residues. The V gene end was trimmed by 3 bases and the J gene end by 6 bases; junction bases not matched to a gene: 11. Germline V CDR1 and CDR2: SGHTA, FQGNSA. The CDR3 here is CASSFSQAGELEQYF. In DNA, the CDR3 is TGTGCCAGCAGCTTCTCTCAGGCGGGAGAGCTCGAGCAGTACTTC.

This chain connects TRBV30 to TRBJ2-2; 7 bases agree with TRBD1. This CDR3 comprises 15 residues. Germline assignment: CDR1 GTSNPN and CDR2 SVGIG (reference sequence). V shed 3 bases, J shed 4 bases, and the junction held 8 bases outside the gene matches. The CDR3 DNA follows: TGTGCCTGGAGCCATAAGGGGGCTCGCACCGGGGAGCTGTTTTTT. Residues: CAWSHKGARTGELFF.

This clone was seen only a few times. The rearrangement uses TRBV19 and TRBJ1-2; D is undetermined. V was trimmed by 6 bases and J by 1 base, leaving 12 bases between them. CDR3 length equals 14 residues. Germline-derived CDR1 and CDR2 are LNHDA and SQIVND (reference sequence). This CDR3 is CASSDFSVNYGYTF. The CDR3 DNA is TGTGCCAGTAGCGACTTCTCCGTTAACTATGGCTACACCTTC.

The rearrangement links TRBV5-6 to TRBJ1-2, with D hard to call. Trimming removed 0 bases at V and 5 bases at J, with 11 bases between. Germline loops: CDR1 SGHDT, CDR2 YYEEEE. CDR3 length: 14 residues. The CDR3 DNA sequence: TGTGCCAGCAGCTTGGGCTCTATTACTTATGGCTACACCTTC. Its protein product is CASSLGSITYGYTF.

V and J are TRBV4-1 and TRBJ1-5, with 7 bases identical to TRBD1. This CDR3 spans 14 amino acids. Unmatched junction bases numbered 6, after V lost 3 bases and J lost 7 bases. Germline CDR1 and CDR2: MGHRA and YSYEKL. The CDR3 here is CASSQYRGGQPQHF. The CDR3 nucleotides are TGCGCCAGCAGCCAGTACAGGGGTGGACAGCCCCAGCATTTT.

V and J are TRBV6-5 and TRBJ2-3, with TRBD2 matching over 7 bases. Germline V CDR1 and CDR2: MNHEY, SVGAGI. Trimming at V came to 6 bases and at J to 4 bases, leaving 7 bases not matched to a gene. This CDR3 is 14 amino acids long. The CDR3 region has the DNA TGTGCCAGCAGCCGTCCTAGCGGCGCAGATACGCAGTATTTT. It is translated as CASSRPSGADTQYF.

The rearrangement uses TRBV6-1 and TRBJ1-3; D is uncertain. Germline values: CDR1 MNHNS, CDR2 SASEGT. V was trimmed by 3 bases and J by 0 bases, leaving 9 bases between them. The CDR3 is made up of 15 amino acids. The DNA for the CDR3 is TGTGCCAGCAGTGAGGCGGATCCCTCTGGAAACACCATATATTTT. Translating gives CASSEADPSGNTIYF.

The chain uses TRBV7-9 and TRBJ1-4, with 10 bases aligning to TRBD1. CDR3 length: 15 residues. After removal of 3 bases from V and 12 bases from J, the junction contained 10 bases not matched to a gene. Germline V CDR1 and CDR2: SEHNR, FQNEAQ (reference sequence). CDR3 sequence: CASSFPGQGHLELFF. CDR3 nucleotides: TGTGCCAGCAGCTTTCCGGGACAGGGGCATTTAGAACTGTTTTTT.

The count of this clone is one. The rearrangement joins TRBV5-1 to TRBJ2-3, with 8 bases lining up with TRBD2. J was trimmed by 6 bases and V by 1 base; bases with no gene match: 7. The length of the CDR3 is 15 residues. Looked up from germline, CDR1 is SGHRS and CDR2 is YFSETQ. The CDR3, as DNA: TGCGCCAGCAGCTTGATAAGCGGGGGCGGGGATACGCAGTATTTT. Its translation: CASSLISGGGDTQYF.